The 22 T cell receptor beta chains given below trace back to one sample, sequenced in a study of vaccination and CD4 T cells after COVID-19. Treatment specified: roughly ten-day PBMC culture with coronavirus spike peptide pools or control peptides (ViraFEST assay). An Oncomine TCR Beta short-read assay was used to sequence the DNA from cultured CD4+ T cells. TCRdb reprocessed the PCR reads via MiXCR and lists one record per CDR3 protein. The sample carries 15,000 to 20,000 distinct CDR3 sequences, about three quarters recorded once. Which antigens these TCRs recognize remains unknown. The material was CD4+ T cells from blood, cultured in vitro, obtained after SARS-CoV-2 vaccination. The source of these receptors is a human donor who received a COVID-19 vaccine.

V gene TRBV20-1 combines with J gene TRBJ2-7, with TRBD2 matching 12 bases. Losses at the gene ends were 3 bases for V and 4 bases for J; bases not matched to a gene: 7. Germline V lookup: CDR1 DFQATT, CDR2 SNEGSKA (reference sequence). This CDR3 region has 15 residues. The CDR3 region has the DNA TGCAGTGCTAGCTCGGGGCTAGCGGGGGGGTACGAGCAGTACTTC. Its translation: CSASSGLAGGYEQYF.

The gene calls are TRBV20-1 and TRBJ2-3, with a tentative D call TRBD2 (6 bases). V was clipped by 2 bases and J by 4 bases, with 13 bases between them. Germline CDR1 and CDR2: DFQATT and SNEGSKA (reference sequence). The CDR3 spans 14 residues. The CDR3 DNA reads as TGCAGTGCTAGACGGTCGCGGGGCCCAGATACGCAGTATTTT. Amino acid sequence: CSARRSRGPDTQYF.

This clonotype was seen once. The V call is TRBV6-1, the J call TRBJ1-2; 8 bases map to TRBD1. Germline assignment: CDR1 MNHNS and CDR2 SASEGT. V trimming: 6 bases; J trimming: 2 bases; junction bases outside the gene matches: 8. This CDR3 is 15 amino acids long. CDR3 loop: CASRPPGGTNYGYTF. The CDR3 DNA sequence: TGTGCCAGCAGACCTCCAGGGGGCACAAACTATGGCTACACCTTC.

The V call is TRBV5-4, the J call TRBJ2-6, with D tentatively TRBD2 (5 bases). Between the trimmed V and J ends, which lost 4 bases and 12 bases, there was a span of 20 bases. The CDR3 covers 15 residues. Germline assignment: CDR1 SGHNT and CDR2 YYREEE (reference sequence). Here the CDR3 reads CASSHPKLLAGVLTF. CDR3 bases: TGTGCCAGCAGCCACCCAAAGCTTCTGGCGGGCGTCCTGACTTTC.

CDR3 residues: CASTPRTGSRPGYTF. Here the CDR3 DNA reads TGTGCCAGCACCCCCCGTACTGGCTCCCGCCCTGGCTACACCTTC. This chain connects TRBV12-3 or TRBV12-4 to TRBJ1-2; D not certain. V gave up 7 bases and J gave up 7 bases, with 22 bases separating them. The CDR3 spans 15 residues.

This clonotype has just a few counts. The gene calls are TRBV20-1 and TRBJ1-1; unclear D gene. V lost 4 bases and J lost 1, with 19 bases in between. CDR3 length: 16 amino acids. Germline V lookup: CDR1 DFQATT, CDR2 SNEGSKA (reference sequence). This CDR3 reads CSATDNPRTANTEAFF. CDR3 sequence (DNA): TGCAGTGCTACAGACAACCCTAGGACGGCGAACACTGAAGCTTTCTTT.

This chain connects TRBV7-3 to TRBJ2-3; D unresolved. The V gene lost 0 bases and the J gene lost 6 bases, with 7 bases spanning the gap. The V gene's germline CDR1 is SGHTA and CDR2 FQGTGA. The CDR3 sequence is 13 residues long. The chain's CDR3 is CASSLTPADTQYF. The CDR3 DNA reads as TGTGCCAGCAGCTTAACACCAGCGGATACGCAGTATTTT. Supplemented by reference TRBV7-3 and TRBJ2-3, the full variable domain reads GAGVSQTPSNKVTEKGKYVELRCDPISGHTALYWYRQSLGQGPEFLIYFQGTGAADDSGLPNDRFFAVRPEGSVSTLKIQRTERGDSAVYLCASSLTPADTQYFGPGTRLTVL.

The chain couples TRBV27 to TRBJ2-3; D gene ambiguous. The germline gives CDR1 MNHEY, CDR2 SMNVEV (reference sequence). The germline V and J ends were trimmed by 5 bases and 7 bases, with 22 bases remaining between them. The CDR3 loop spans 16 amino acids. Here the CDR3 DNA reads TGTGCCAGCAGTCCCCTCTCCGGCAGGTTAAGGAATACGCAGTATTTT. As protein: CASSPLSGRLRNTQYF.

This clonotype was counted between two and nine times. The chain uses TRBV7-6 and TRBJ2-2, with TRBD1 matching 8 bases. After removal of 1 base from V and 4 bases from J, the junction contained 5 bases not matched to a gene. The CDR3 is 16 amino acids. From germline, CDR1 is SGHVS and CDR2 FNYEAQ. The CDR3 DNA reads TGTGCCAGCAGCTTAGACGGACAGGGATCCACCGGGGAGCTGTTTTTT. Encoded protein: CASSLDGQGSTGELFF. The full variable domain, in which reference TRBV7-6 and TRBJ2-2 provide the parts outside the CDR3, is GAGVSQSPRYKVTKRGQDVALRCDPISGHVSLYWYRQALGQGPEFLTYFNYEAQQDKSGLPNDRFSAERPEGSISTLTIQRTEQRDSAMYRCASSLDGQGSTGELFFGEGSRLTVL.

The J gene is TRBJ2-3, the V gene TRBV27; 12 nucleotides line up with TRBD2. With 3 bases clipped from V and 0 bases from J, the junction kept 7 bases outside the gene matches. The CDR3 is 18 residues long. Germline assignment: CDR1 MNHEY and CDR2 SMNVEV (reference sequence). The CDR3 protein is CASSFWLAGGRSTDTQYF. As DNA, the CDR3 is TGTGCCAGCAGTTTTTGGCTAGCGGGGGGGCGTAGCACAGATACGCAGTATTTT.

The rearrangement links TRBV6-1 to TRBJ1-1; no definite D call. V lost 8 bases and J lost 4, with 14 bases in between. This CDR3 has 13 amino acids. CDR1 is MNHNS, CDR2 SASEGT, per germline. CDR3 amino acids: CASGSKRGTEAFF. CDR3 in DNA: TGTGCCAGCGGGTCAAAACGGGGCACTGAAGCTTTCTTT.

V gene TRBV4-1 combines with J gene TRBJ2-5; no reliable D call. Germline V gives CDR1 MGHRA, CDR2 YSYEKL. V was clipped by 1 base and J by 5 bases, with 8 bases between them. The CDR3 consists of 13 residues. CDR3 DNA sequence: TGCGCCAGCAGCCAAGTTCTAGGGGAGACCCAGTACTTC. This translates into CASSQVLGETQYF.

For the CDR3, the DNA is TGTGCCAGCAGCTTGGATCTAGCGGTATACGATACGCAGTATTTT. It encodes CASSLDLAVYDTQYF. This chain links TRBV11-3 with TRBJ2-3, with 7 positions matching TRBD2. CDR3 length equals 15 residues. The germline V gene encodes CDR1 SGHNT and CDR2 YENEEA. The V and J ends lost 3 bases and 6 bases, in that order; junction bases with no gene match: 9.

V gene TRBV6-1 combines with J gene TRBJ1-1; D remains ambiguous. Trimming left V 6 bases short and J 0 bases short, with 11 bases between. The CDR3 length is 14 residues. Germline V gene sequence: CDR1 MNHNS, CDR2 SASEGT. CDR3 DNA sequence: TGTGCCAGCAGGTCTTTTGGCATGAACACTGAAGCTTTCTTT. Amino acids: CASRSFGMNTEAFF.

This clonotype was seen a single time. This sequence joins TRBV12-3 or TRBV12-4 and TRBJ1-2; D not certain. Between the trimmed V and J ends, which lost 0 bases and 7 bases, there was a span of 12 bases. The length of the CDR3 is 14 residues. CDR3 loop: CASSLAGRDRGYTF. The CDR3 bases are TGTGCCAGCAGTTTAGCAGGGCGCGATCGTGGCTACACCTTC.

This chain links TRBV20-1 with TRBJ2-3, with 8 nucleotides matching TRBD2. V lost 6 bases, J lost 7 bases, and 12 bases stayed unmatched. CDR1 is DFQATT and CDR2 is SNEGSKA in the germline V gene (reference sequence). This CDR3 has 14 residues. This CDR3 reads CSARFWRGANTQYF. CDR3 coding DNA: TGCAGTGCCAGGTTCTGGCGGGGGGCAAATACGCAGTATTTT.

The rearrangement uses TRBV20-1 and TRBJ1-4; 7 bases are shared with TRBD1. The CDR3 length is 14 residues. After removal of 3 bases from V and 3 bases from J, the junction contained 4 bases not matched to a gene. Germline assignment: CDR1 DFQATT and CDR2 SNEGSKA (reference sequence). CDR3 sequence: CSASNRGPNEKLFF. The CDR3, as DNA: TGCAGTGCTAGTAACAGGGGTCCTAATGAAAAACTGTTTTTT.

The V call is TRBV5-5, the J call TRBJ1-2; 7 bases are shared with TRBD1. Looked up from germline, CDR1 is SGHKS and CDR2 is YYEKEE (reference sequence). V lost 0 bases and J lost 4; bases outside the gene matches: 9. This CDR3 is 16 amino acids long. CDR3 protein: CASSLAGGQYAYGYTF. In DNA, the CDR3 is TGTGCCAGCAGCTTGGCCGGGGGACAGTATGCCTATGGCTACACCTTC. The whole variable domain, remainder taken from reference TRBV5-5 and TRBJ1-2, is DAGVTQSPTHLIKTRGQQVTLRCSPISGHKSVSWYQQVLGQGPQFIFQYYEKEERGRGNFPDRFSARQFPNYSSELNVNALLLGDSALYLCASSLAGGQYAYGYTFGSGTRLTVV.

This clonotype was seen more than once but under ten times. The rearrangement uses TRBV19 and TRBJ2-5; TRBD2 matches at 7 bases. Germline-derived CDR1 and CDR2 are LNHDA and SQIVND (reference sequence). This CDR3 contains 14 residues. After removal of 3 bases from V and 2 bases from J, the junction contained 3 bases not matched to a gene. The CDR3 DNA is TGTGCCAGTAGTATGACCGGGAGGCAAGAGACCCAGTACTTC. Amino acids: CASSMTGRQETQYF.

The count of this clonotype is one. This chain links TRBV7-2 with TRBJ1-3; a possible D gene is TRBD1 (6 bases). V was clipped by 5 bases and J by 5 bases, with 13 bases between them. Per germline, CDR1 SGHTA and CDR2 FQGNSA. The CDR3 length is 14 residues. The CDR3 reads CASSPPGQRNTIYF. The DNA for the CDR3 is TGTGCCAGCAGCCCGCCGGGACAACGAAACACCATATATTTT.

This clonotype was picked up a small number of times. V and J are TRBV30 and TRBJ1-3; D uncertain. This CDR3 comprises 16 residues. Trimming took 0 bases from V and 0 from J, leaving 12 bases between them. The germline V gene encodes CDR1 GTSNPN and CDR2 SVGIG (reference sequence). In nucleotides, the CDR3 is TGTGCCTGGAGTGTACCAAGGGCCCACTCTGGAAACACCATATATTTT. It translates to CAWSVPRAHSGNTIYF.

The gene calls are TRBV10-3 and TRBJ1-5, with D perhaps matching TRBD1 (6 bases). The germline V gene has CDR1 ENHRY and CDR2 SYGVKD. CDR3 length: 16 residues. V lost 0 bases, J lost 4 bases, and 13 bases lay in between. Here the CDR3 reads CAISESGQGYNQPQHF. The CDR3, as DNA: TGTGCCATCAGTGAGTCCGGGCAGGGGTATAATCAGCCCCAGCATTTT.